These 17 T cell receptor beta chains were all obtained from the same sample, sequenced in a study of T-cell memory formation after mild COVID-19. TCRdb re-derived calls from the 5' RACE reads in MiXCR, one entry per CDR3 protein. The sample has about 350,000 distinct CDR3 sequences; approximately 15% are singletons. Sequenced: PBMCs or a T cell subset sorted from them (not recorded which). The receptors were sampled from a man aged 18-30 years who had mild COVID-19 (a few samples of this study predate the infection). Cell type and time point are not known.

The chain links TRBV6-2 or TRBV6-3 to TRBJ1-1; 7 bases are shared with TRBD1. V shed 2 bases, J shed 1 base, and the junction held 7 bases outside the gene matches. Germline V CDR1 and CDR2: MNHEY, SVGEGT. This CDR3 has 16 residues. The CDR3 reads CASSYPPGGTNTEAFF. In DNA, the CDR3 is TGTGCCAGCAGTTACCCCCCAGGGGGAACGAACACTGAAGCTTTCTTT.

Only a few counts were recorded for this clonotype. The chain links TRBV5-1 to TRBJ1-2, with TRBD1 as a possible D gene (6 bases). V dropped 1 base and J dropped 0 bases, with 10 bases sitting between them. Per the germline V gene, CDR1 is SGHRS and CDR2 is YFSETQ. The CDR3 sequence is 15 residues long. The CDR3 spells CASSLSDSTNYGYTF. The CDR3 DNA is TGCGCCAGCAGCTTGTCGGACAGTACTAACTATGGCTACACCTTC.

In its sample, this clonotype was seen a few times. The genes are TRBV20-1 and TRBJ1-2; 10 bases fit TRBD1. The V gene's germline CDR1 is DFQATT and CDR2 SNEGSKA (reference sequence). This CDR3 has 18 amino acids. Trimming cost V 0 bases and J 6 bases; bases outside gene matches: 16. Written as DNA, the CDR3 is TGCAGTGCTAGAGAGGGGAGACAGGGGGCAAGCGTGGGTCATGGCTACACCTTC. Its translation is CSAREGRQGASVGHGYTF.

This sequence joins TRBV12-5 and TRBJ1-1; D is unclear. The germline V gene has CDR1 LGHNT and CDR2 FRNRAP. With 1 base removed from V and 4 bases from J, the gap between germline ends came to 4 bases. CDR3 length: 12 amino acids. The CDR3 DNA reads as TGTGCTAGTGGTTTGGAGTTCACTGAAGCTTTCTTT. Protein: CASGLEFTEAFF.

This clonotype was recorded at least ten times. The rearrangement uses TRBV7-6 and TRBJ2-6, with a weak D call TRBD2 (6 bases). Between the trimmed V and J ends, which lost 3 bases and 2 bases, there was a span of 17 bases. Germline CDR1 and CDR2: SGHVS and FNYEAQ. The CDR3 totals 18 residues. CDR3 sequence: CASSFRGLLKPGANVLTF. The DNA for the CDR3 is TGTGCCAGCAGCTTTAGGGGACTCTTAAAGCCTGGGGCCAACGTCCTGACTTTC.

This clonotype was seen a few times. The rearrangement links TRBV12-3 or TRBV12-4 to TRBJ2-5; 7 bases match TRBD2. The ends lost 5 bases at V and 4 bases at J; junction bases unmatched: 4. The CDR3 extends over 13 amino acids. The CDR3 here is CASSGGRAETQYF. The DNA for the CDR3 is TGTGCCAGCAGTGGGGGGAGGGCAGAGACCCAGTACTTC.

This clonotype showed up many times. The chain has TRBV19 and TRBJ1-2; no firm D call. V dropped 7 bases and J dropped 3 bases, with 12 bases sitting between them. Per the germline V gene, CDR1 is LNHDA and CDR2 is SQIVND (reference sequence). The CDR3 has 13 amino acids. CDR3 sequence reads: CASTPDEYYGYTF. In DNA, the CDR3 is TGTGCCAGTACCCCAGACGAATACTATGGCTACACCTTC.

This chain links TRBV20-1 with TRBJ1-2; unclear D gene. Germline V gene data show CDR1 as DFQATT and CDR2 as SNEGSKA (reference sequence). This CDR3 contains 11 residues. V gave up 1 base and J gave up 0 bases, with 0 bases separating them. The CDR3 DNA reads TGCAGTGCTAGAGCTAACTATGGCTACACCTTC. Its translation: CSARANYGYTF.

The chain recombines TRBV11-2 with TRBJ2-7; 12 nucleotides line up with TRBD2. CDR1 is SGHAT and CDR2 is FQNNGV in the germline V gene. The CDR3 is made up of 14 amino acids. V dropped 5 bases and J dropped 4; count of bases not matched to a gene: 3. CDR3 sequence: CASSKTSGGYEQYF. CDR3 nucleotide sequence: TGTGCCAGCAGCAAAACTAGCGGGGGGTACGAGCAGTACTTC.

In its sample, this clonotype was seen a few times. CDR3 residues: CSVEGPGDEQYF. In DNA form, the CDR3 reads TGCAGCGTTGAAGGCCCAGGGGACGAGCAGTACTTC. This rearrangement joins TRBV29-1 to TRBJ2-7; a weak D match, TRBD1 (6 bases). Germline V lookup: CDR1 SQVTM, CDR2 ANQGSEA. V was shortened by 1 base and J by 5 bases, with 9 bases between the two germline ends. CDR3 length: 12 amino acids.

This clonotype was recorded at least ten times. The chain couples TRBV11-3 to TRBJ2-5; D call uncertain. V dropped 5 bases and J dropped 4 bases, with 14 bases sitting between them. Germline V lookup: CDR1 SGHNT, CDR2 YENEEA. CDR3 size: 14 residues. CDR3 sequence reads: CASSIRDGLETQYF. CDR3 in DNA: TGTGCCAGCAGCATCCGTGACGGCCTAGAGACCCAGTACTTC.

Notes on this clonotype: One end of the junction is discordant with germline, which a read error may explain. The gene calls are TRBV7-2 and TRBJ2-1, with 7 bases that match TRBD2. This CDR3 is built from 13 residues. Germline CDR1 SGHTA, CDR2 FQGNSA. This chain's CDR3 is CANSSAGYNEQFF. The CDR3 DNA reads TGTGCCAACAGCTCAGCGGGGTACAATGAGCAGTTCTTC.

This chain connects TRBV4-1 to TRBJ2-7, with 12 positions matching TRBD2. The V segment lost 1 base and the J segment 3 bases; nucleotides outside the gene matches: 4. CDR1 is MGHRA and CDR2 is YSYEKL in the germline V gene. The CDR3 sequence is 16 residues long. The CDR3, as DNA: TGCGCCAGCAGCCAAGGACTAGCGGGGGAAGGCTACGAGCAGTACGTC. This sequence encodes CASSQGLAGEGYEQYV.

This clonotype was recorded a few times. V usage is TRBV25-1 and J usage is TRBJ1-1; D gene ambiguous. The CDR3 runs to 14 residues. V dropped 3 bases and J dropped 5 bases, with 13 bases sitting between them. CDR1 and CDR2 from the germline V gene are MGHDK and SYGVNS. The CDR3 sequence: CASSDGEGWTEAFF. Here the CDR3 DNA reads TGTGCCAGCAGTGATGGAGAGGGCTGGACTGAAGCTTTCTTT.

V usage is TRBV10-1 and J usage is TRBJ2-7, with a possible D match to TRBD1 (5 bases). Germline CDR1 reads WNHNN; CDR2 reads SYGVQD (reference sequence). CDR3 length: 12 residues. V shed 9 bases and J shed 3 bases, with 12 bases lying between them. CDR3 protein: CARNYRFYEQYV. In DNA form, the CDR3 reads TGCGCCAGGAACTACAGGTTCTACGAGCAGTACGTC.

This clonotype was found a few times. The chain uses TRBV18 and TRBJ1-1; D gene ambiguous. Trimming took off 3 bases at V and 4 bases at J, with 12 bases between the two ends. This CDR3 region has 14 residues. Germline V lookup: CDR1 KGHSH, CDR2 LQKENI. The CDR3 DNA reads as TGTGCCAGCTCACCCCGGACCTGGGGCACTGAAGCTTTCTTT. Its protein product is CASSPRTWGTEAFF.

The chain couples TRBV2 to TRBJ2-5, with unresolved D. Germline values: CDR1 SNHLY, CDR2 FYNNEI. Deletions cut 7 bases from V and 7 bases from J, with 10 bases between. The CDR3 is made up of 11 amino acids. The CDR3 DNA sequence: TGTGCCAGCACCGGCCCTCGGACCCAGTACTTC. Translated, it gives CASTGPRTQYF.